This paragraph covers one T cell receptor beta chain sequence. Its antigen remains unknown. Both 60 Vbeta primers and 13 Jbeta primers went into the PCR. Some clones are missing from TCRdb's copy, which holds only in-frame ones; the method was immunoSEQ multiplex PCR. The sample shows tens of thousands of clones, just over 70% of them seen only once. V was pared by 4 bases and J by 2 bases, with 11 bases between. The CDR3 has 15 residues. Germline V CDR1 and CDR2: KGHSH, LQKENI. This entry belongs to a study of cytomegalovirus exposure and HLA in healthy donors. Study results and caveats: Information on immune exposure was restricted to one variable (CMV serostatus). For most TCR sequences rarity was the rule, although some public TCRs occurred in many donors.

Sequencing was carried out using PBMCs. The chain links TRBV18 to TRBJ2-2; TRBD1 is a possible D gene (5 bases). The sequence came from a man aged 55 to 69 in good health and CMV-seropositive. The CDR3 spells CASSQGAVNTGELFF. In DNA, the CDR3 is TGTGCCAGCTCACAAGGGGCAGTCAACACCGGGGAGCTGTTTTTT. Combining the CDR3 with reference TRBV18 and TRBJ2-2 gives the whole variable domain NAGVMQNPRHLVRRRGQEARLRCSPMKGHSHVYWYRQLPEEGLKFMVYLQKENIIDESGMPKERFSAEFPKEGPSILRIQQVVRGDSAAYFCASSQGAVNTGELFFGEGSRLTVL.